This TCR beta chain came from a study of Ad26.COV2.S vaccination and SARS-CoV-2 variants (dated by TCRdb to the early 2020s). With regard to the full study: Donors in the vaccine arm were drawn from COV1001, a multicentre, randomized, double-blind, placebo-controlled phase I-IIa trial testing Ad26.COV2.S in healthy adults. Ad26.COV2.S was given intramuscularly at 5x10^10 or 1x10^11 viral particles, as a single shot or as two shots 56 days apart. TCRbeta repertoire sequencing served as the tool for gauging how specific and how broad the SARS-CoV-2-reactive T cell receptors were following Ad26.COV2.S vaccination. A total of around 32 samples were included in the TCR-sequenced set, comprising some 20 Ad26.COV2.S vaccine recipients, 5 placebo recipients and 8 SARS-CoV-2 convalescent individuals. Blinding of investigators to trial group allocation was maintained during experiments and outcome assessment. Trial participants were randomized into five groups of five: low-dose or high-dose Ad26.COV2.S given once or twice, or placebo on both occasions. The paper as a whole reports these results and caveats: Ad26.COV2.S recipients had higher spike-specific TCR breadth than placebo recipients (P = 0.0014). After vaccination, spike-specific CD8+ and CD4+ T cell responses were reported to show substantial breadth. The authors noted that the TCR breadth and depth analyses may have underestimated total T cell responses. Non-spike TCR breadth was comparable between vaccine and placebo recipients, consistent with the vaccine containing only spike. The study was not powered for comparison of responses between vaccine doses or regimens.

With respect to this clone: Its target antigen remains unknown. The input lacks base qualities; no much larger clone sits a single base away.

Taken with the paper, the label for treatment or condition translates to: some 19 received Ad26.COV2.S at low or high dose, single or two shots; roughly five received placebo; per-sample allocation not given. Repertoires of vaccine and placebo recipients were sequenced from samples collected on day 63 after the first injection. Cohort 1b enrolled roughly 25 adults aged 18-55 years at a single site in Boston, USA, between 29 July and 7 August 2020. Ad26.COV2.S was a replication-incompetent adenovirus type 26 vector that expressed a prefusion-stabilized SARS-CoV-2 spike protein derived from the original Wuhan strain. The immunoSEQ Assay was the method used to sequence TCRbeta CDR3 regions. After extraction, genomic DNA underwent amplification by bias-controlled multiplex PCR, followed by high-throughput sequencing. As for the authors' bioinformatics: To quantify the absolute abundance of every unique TCRbeta CDR3 region, sequences were collapsed and filtered. T cell fraction was estimated by normalizing TCRbeta template counts to usable DNA, which was measured by amplifying reference genes present in all nucleated cells. Repertoire TCRs were annotated as SARS-CoV-2-specific by exact matching of V gene, CDR3 amino acid sequence and J gene to a known reactive TCR set. The reference SARS-CoV-2 TCR set was derived from MIRA and filtered for enrichment in COVID-19-positive ImmuneCODE repertoires, a step that removed public or cross-reactive TCRs. Using the MIRA antigens, annotated TCRs were further analysed by specific ORF or by position within an ORF. Depth was the summed frequency of annotated unique rearrangements, while breadth was defined as annotated unique rearrangements over total unique productive rearrangements. Group comparisons of TCR breadth used two-sided Wilcoxon rank-sum tests. TCRdb mirrors the immuneACCESS table, restricted to in-frame sequences. Some clones are absent from its copies; in checked studies, under half trace to an unresolved V gene, and the reason for the others is unknown. The D gene and trimming were derived from the DNA, and the V and J assignments and clone size from that table. The sample records some 300,000 clones, 86% of which are singletons. More than 1.5% of the sample rests with the top ten.

Looking up the germline V gene (reference sequence) yields CDR1 LNHDA and CDR2 SQIVND. CDR3 length: 16 amino acids, cysteine to phenylalanine. Only CDR3 DNA is held: 48 bases, read in frame from base 1. From V the trimming removes 7 bases and from J it removes 0 bases, while the gene matches leave 6 bases of the junction unaccounted for. This TCR derives from a person aged 18-60 years who received the Ad26.COV2.S COVID-19 vaccine or a placebo. The V and J segments used are TRBV19 and TRBJ1-2; the central 12 bases match TRBD1. The starting material was peripheral blood, obtained in a trial of Ad26.COV2.S vaccine versus placebo. This receptor carries the CDR3 CASTEGTGGTNYGYTF. The DNA sequence is as follows: TGTGCCAGTACCGAGGGGACAGGGGGCACTAACTATGGCTACACCTTC. This CDR3, with the reference TRBV19 and TRBJ1-2 proteins standing in past its ends, gives the full variable domain DGGITQSPKYLFRKEGQNVTLSCEQNLNHDAMYWYRQDPGQGLRLIYYSQIVNDFQKGDIAEGYSVSREKKESFPLTVTSAQKNPTAFYLCASTEGTGGTNYGYTFGSGTRLTVV.